The 5 T cell receptor beta chains reported below all come from one sample, sequenced in a study of T cells after yellow fever vaccination. TCRdb redid the calling of the 5' RACE reads with MiXCR, one entry per CDR3 protein. The sample yields roughly 120,000 distinct CDR3 sequences, more than 5.5% seen once. Sequencing used CD4+ T cells sorted from PBMCs, obtained about 49 days after the first yellow fever vaccination. Receptors were obtained from a man aged 18 to 30 who received the YFV17D yellow fever vaccine.

This clonotype was counted many times. This chain uses TRBV2 with TRBJ2-5, with D unclear. CDR3 length: 10 amino acids. V lost 7 bases, J lost 4 bases, and 4 bases lay in between. The germline CDR1 and CDR2 sequences are SNHLY and FYNNEI. The CDR3 DNA sequence: TGTGCCAGCATACGAGAGACCCAGTACTTC. Translated, it gives CASIRETQYF. The variable domain in full, with the rest retrieved from reference TRBV2 and TRBJ2-5, is EPEVTQTPSHQVTQMGQEVILRCVPISNHLYFYWYRQILGQKVEFLVSFYNNEISEKSEIFDDQFSVERPDGSNFTLKIRSTKLEDSAMYFCASIRETQYFGPGTRLLVL.

This clonotype appeared a few times. The CDR3 loop reads CAWSVGQGLKNEQFF. CDR3 DNA sequence: TGTGCCTGGAGTGTAGGACAGGGGTTAAAGAATGAGCAGTTCTTC. This chain connects TRBV30 to TRBJ2-1; 9 bases match TRBD1. Looked up from germline, CDR1 is GTSNPN and CDR2 is SVGIG (reference sequence). Germline trimming cut 0 bases from V and 7 bases from J; bases unmatched to any gene: 7. The CDR3 runs to 15 residues.

In this sample, this clonotype turned up many times. The chain recombines TRBV19 with TRBJ2-2, with D possibly TRBD1 on 5 matching bases. Germline V lookup: CDR1 LNHDA, CDR2 SQIVND (reference sequence). The V and J ends lost 6 bases and 3 bases respectively, with 8 bases between them. This CDR3 is built from 13 residues. DNA for the CDR3: TGTGCCAGTAGCCTACAGGACACCGGGGAGCTGTTTTTT. This translates into CASSLQDTGELFF.

V gene TRBV30 combines with J gene TRBJ2-1, with 12 positions matching TRBD2. The CDR3 has 18 residues. In germline, CDR1 is GTSNPN, CDR2 SVGIG (reference sequence). V lost 6 bases to trimming and J lost 0 bases; unmatched junction nucleotides: 12. DNA of the CDR3: TGTGCCTGCAGTTTAAGGACTAGCGGGGTGAGCTCCTACAATGAGCAGTTCTTC. This codes for CACSLRTSGVSSYNEQFF. The whole variable domain, filled in from reference TRBV30 and TRBJ2-1, reads SQTIHQWPATLVQPVGSPLSLECTVEGTSNPNLYWYRQAAGRGLQLLFYSVGIGQISSEVPQNLSASRPQDRQFILSSKKLLLSDSGFYLCACSLRTSGVSSYNEQFFGPGTRLTVL.

The table lists this clonotype with many counts. The chain uses TRBV5-1 and TRBJ2-5; 9 nucleotides line up with TRBD1. The CDR3 is 15 amino acids. V shed 1 base and J 5 bases; nucleotides not matched to a gene: 6. Germline V lookup: CDR1 SGHRS, CDR2 YFSETQ. The CDR3 nucleotides are TGCGCCAGCAGCTTGACCGGGACAGGGTCGGAGACCCAGTACTTC. It codes for CASSLTGTGSETQYF.